The TCR beta chain described here comes from a study of blood T cells in healthy people across ages. Background on the study: The template switching approach captured approximately one barcoded beta molecule for every two T cells. The study, taken as a whole, reports: Both higher diversity and more naive CD4+ cells marked long-lived donors when set against aged donors. Possibly, changes in expanded clonotypes were confounded because donor CMV status was unknown.

The CDR3 spans 16 residues. Deletions cut 6 bases from V and 1 base from J, with 17 bases between. Then a second PCR, running about 6 to 12 cycles, was carried out with a sample-barcoded 5' primer and a J-beta primer mix. TCRdb ran MiXCR on the 5' RACE reads and lists one entry per CDR3 protein. The profile shows 1 million to 1.2 million distinct CDR3 sequences, under 40% of them singletons. This clonotype was detected a few times. As yet, its antigen is unknown. Per-sample PBMC isolation yielded at least 6.5 million cells. The sequenced material came from blood. The chain employs TRBV12-3 or TRBV12-4 and TRBJ2-3; D perhaps matches TRBD2 (5 bases). The clonotype comes from a young man in good health. CDR3 sequence: CASRGLDLYGTDTQYF. The CDR3 DNA reads TGTGCCAGCAGGGGCCTGGACTTGTATGGCACAGATACGCAGTATTTT.